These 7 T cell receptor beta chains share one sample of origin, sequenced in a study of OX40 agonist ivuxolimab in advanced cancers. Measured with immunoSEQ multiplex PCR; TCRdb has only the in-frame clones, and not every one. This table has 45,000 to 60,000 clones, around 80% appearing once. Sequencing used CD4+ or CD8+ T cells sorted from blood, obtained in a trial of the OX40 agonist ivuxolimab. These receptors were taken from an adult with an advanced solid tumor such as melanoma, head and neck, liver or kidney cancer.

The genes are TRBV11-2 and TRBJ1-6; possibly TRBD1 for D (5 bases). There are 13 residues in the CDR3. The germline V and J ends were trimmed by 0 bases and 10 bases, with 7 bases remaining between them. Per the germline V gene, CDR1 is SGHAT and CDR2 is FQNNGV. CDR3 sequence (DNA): TGTGCCAGCAGCTTAGACAGGGACTCACCCCTCCACTTT. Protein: CASSLDRDSPLHF.

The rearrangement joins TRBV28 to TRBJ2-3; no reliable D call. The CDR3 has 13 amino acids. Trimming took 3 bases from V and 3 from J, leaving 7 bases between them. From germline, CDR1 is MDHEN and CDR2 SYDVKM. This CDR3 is CASSFSATDTQYF. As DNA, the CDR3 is TGTGCCAGCAGTTTTTCGGCGACAGATACGCAGTATTTT.

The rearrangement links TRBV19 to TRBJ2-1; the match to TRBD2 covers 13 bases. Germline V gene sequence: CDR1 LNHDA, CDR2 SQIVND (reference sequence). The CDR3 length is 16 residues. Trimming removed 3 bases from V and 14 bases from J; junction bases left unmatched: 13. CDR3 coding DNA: TGTGCCAGTAGTATGCGGACTAGCGGGAGTGTCCGAGTCGAGTTCTTC. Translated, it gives CASSMRTSGSVRVEFF.

The CDR3 nucleotides are TGTGCCAGCAGCTCTACGTTGCGGATTAATGAAAAACTGTTTTTT. This translates into CASSSTLRINEKLFF. The chain carries TRBV7-9 and TRBJ1-4; D is unresolved. The CDR3 length is 15 residues. Germline CDR1 and CDR2: SEHNR and FQNEAQ (reference sequence). The V end was cut by 4 bases, the J end by 4 bases, with 13 bases between.

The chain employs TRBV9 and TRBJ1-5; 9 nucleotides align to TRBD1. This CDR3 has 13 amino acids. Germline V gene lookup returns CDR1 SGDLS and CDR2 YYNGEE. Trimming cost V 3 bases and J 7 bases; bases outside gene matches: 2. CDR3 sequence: CASSAGQGQPQHF. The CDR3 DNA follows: TGTGCCAGCAGCGCGGGACAGGGACAGCCCCAGCATTTT.

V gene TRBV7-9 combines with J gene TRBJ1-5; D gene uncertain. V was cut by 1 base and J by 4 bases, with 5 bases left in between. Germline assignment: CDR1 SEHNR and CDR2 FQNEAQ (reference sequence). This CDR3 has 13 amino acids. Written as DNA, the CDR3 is TGTGCCAGCAGCTTAGTTGGAAATCAGCCCCAGCATTTT. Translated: CASSLVGNQPQHF.

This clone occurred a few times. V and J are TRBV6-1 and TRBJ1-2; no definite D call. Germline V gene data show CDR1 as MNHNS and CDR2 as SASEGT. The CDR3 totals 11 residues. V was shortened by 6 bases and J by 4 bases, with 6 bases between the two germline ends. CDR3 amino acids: CASRAAYGYTF. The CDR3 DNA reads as TGTGCCAGCAGGGCGGCCTATGGCTACACCTTC.